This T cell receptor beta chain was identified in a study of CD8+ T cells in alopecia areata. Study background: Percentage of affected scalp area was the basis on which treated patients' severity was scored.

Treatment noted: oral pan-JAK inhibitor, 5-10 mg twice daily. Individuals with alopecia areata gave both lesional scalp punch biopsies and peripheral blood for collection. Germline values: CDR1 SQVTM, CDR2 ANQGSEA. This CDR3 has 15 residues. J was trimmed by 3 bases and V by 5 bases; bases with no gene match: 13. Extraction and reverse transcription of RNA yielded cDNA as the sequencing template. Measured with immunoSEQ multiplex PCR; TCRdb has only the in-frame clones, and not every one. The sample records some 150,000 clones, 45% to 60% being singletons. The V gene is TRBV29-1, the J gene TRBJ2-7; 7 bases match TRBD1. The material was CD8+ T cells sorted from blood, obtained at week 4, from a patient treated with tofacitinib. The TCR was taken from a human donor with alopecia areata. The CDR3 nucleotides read TGCAGCGTTTCTCAATCCGGGACAGAGAGCTACGAGCAGTACTTC. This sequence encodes CSVSQSGTESYEQYF.